This is a list of T cell receptor beta chains from one sample in a study of low-dose radiotherapy and immunotherapy resistance in tumors. TCRdb reanalysed the reads using MiXCR and keeps one entry per CDR3 protein. The sample lists 100,000 or so distinct CDR3 sequences, less than 25% seen once, with over 4% in the top ten. The specimen was PBMCs, collected after low-dose radiotherapy plus immunotherapy. Every receptor here comes from a male donor with prostate cancer. CDR3s include the opening cysteine and the closing phenylalanine or tryptophan. Each record gives: J gene, D gene, CDR3 length, clone size, V gene, CDR3 protein, CDR3 DNA. A D gene is named only where the DNA matches it firmly. Clone size is given for some rows only: seen once, a few or many times, or a class if the clone is expanded.

TRBJ2-5,NA,14,many,TRBV6-2/TRBV6-3,CASSYSSGEETQYF,TGTGCCAGCAGTTACTCGTCAGGGGAAGAGACCCAGTACTTC
TRBJ1-1,TRBD1,13,many,TRBV27,CASRLQGSAEAFF,TGTGCCAGCAGACTACAGGGGTCGGCTGAAGCTTTCTTT
TRBJ2-7,NA,11,many,TRBV6-2/TRBV6-3,CAAGIPYEQYF,TGTGCCGCGGGGATTCCCTACGAGCAGTACTTC
TRBJ2-1,NA,13,once,TRBV7-2,CASSLGHQETQFF,TGTGCCAGCAGTCTAGGCCACCAAGAGACCCAGTTCTTC
TRBJ2-5,TRBD1,14,many,TRBV3-1,CASSLGTGGQTQYF,TGTGCCAGCAGCCTCGGGACAGGGGGCCAGACCCAGTACTTC
TRBJ1-1,NA,11,NA,TRBV29-1,CSVVKGGVAFF,TGCAGCGTTGTAAAGGGGGGGGTCGCTTTCTTT
TRBJ2-2,NA,15,many,TRBV4-1,CASSQAFMDTGELFF,TGCGCCAGCAGCCAGGCCTTCATGGACACCGGGGAGCTGTTTTTT
TRBJ1-6,NA,12,NA,TRBV20-1,CSASESGSPLHF,TGCAGTGCTAGCGAAAGTGGGTCACCCCTCCACTTT
TRBJ2-5,NA,18,many,TRBV11-2,CASSLVGTWGLADETQYF,TGTGCCAGCAGCTTAGTTGGGACGTGGGGCCTCGCGGACGAGACCCAGTACTTC
TRBJ2-5,NA,14,many,TRBV5-1,CASSLSSPGETQYF,TGCGCCAGCAGCTTGTCGTCTCCCGGGGAGACCCAGTACTTC
TRBJ1-2,NA,16,many,TRBV20-1,CSAPGGPGTANYGYTF,TGCAGTGCCCCCGGGGGACCTGGGACCGCTAACTATGGCTACACCTTC
TRBJ2-7,TRBD1,16,NA,TRBV6-2/TRBV6-3,CASTQRPGQGAHEQYF,TGTGCCAGCACCCAGAGACCGGGACAGGGGGCTCACGAGCAGTACTTC
TRBJ2-6,NA,12,many,TRBV5-1,CASSPGANVLTF,TGCGCCAGCAGCCCGGGGGCCAACGTCCTGACTTTC
TRBJ2-7,NA,14,NA,TRBV6-2/TRBV6-3,CASSGLWGVGEQYF,TGTGCCAGCAGTGGGCTGTGGGGGGTCGGCGAGCAGTACTTC
TRBJ2-1,TRBD1,15,NA,TRBV19,CASSQTGGLYNEQFF,TGTGCCAGTAGCCAAACAGGGGGCCTGTACAATGAGCAGTTCTTC
TRBJ2-2,TRBD2,19,NA,TRBV28,CASSLVREGAGTYTGELFF,TGTGCCAGCAGTTTAGTGCGGGAGGGCGCGGGCACGTACACCGGGGAGCTGTTTTTT
TRBJ1-6,TRBD1,13,many,TRBV11-1,CASQRDSNSPLHF,TGTGCCAGCCAACGGGACAGCAATTCACCCCTCCACTTT
TRBJ2-2,TRBD2,17,many,TRBV11-2,CASSLDSGGLNTGELFF,TGTGCCAGCAGCTTGGACAGCGGGGGGCTTAACACCGGGGAGCTGTTTTTT
TRBJ1-1,TRBD1,16,many,TRBV7-9,CASSHGQVITNTEAFF,TGTGCCAGCAGCCACGGACAGGTGATTACGAACACTGAAGCTTTCTTT
TRBJ2-3,TRBD2,13,many,TRBV7-8,CASSPKGLNTQYF,TGTGCCAGCAGCCCCAAGGGACTAAATACGCAGTATTTT
TRBJ2-7,TRBD1,13,many,TRBV2,CASRVGTEDEQYF,TGTGCCAGCAGGGTTGGGACAGAAGACGAGCAGTACTTC
TRBJ1-4,NA,13,many,TRBV19,CASRTPGAEKLFF,TGTGCCAGTAGGACCCCGGGGGCTGAAAAACTGTTTTTT
TRBJ2-1,NA,13,many,TRBV6-2/TRBV6-3,CASSYAASNEQFF,TGTGCCAGCAGTTACGCGGCGTCCAATGAGCAGTTCTTC
TRBJ1-5,NA,14,NA,TRBV29-1,CSVELRGRNQPQHF,TGCAGCGTTGAACTCAGGGGACGCAATCAGCCCCAGCATTTT
TRBJ1-2,NA,14,many,TRBV6-6,CASSYADGLYGYTF,TGTGCCAGCAGTTACGCCGACGGGCTCTATGGCTACACCTTC
TRBJ2-5,NA,13,many,TRBV7-9,CASSLRGLGTQYF,TGTGCCAGCAGCTTACGGGGTCTTGGGACCCAGTACTTC
TRBJ1-2,NA,13,many,TRBV6-1,CASSIGTNYGYTF,TGTGCCAGCAGTATTGGGACTAACTATGGCTACACCTTC
TRBJ2-2,NA,12,many,TRBV7-9,CASSLGTGELFF,TGTGCCAGCAGCTTGGGCACCGGGGAGCTGTTTTTT
TRBJ1-3,NA,18,many,TRBV5-1,CASSLGSTGIFSGNTIYF,TGCGCCAGCAGCTTGGGCAGCACAGGAATTTTCTCTGGAAACACCATATATTTT
TRBJ2-3,TRBD1,15,NA,TRBV7-8,CASSEVHRGEDTQYF,TGTGCCAGCAGCGAGGTCCACAGGGGGGAGGATACGCAGTATTTT
TRBJ2-5,NA,13,few,TRBV2,CASSSGTVETQYF,TGTGCCAGCAGTAGCGGGACAGTGGAGACCCAGTACTTC
TRBJ2-1,TRBD2,16,NA,TRBV5-4,CASSGASGGTYNEQFF,TGTGCCAGCAGCGGGGCTAGCGGGGGTACCTACAATGAGCAGTTCTTC
TRBJ2-7,NA,13,many,TRBV12-3/TRBV12-4,CASILGTPYEQYF,TGTGCCAGCATCCTTGGGACTCCCTACGAGCAGTACTTC
TRBJ1-5,NA,16,many,TRBV7-8,CASSPGGGRNNQPQHF,TGTGCCAGCAGCCCGGGGGGAGGTCGGAACAATCAGCCCCAGCATTTT
TRBJ2-5,NA,15,NA,TRBV11-1,CASSPVGRARETQYF,TGTGCCAGCAGCCCGGTGGGCAGGGCTAGGGAGACCCAGTACTTC
TRBJ2-3,TRBD2,16,many,TRBV3-1,CASSLRTSGATDTQYF,TGTGCCAGCAGCCTCCGGACTAGCGGGGCCACAGATACGCAGTATTTT
TRBJ2-3,TRBD2,16,many,TRBV7-2,CASSLGSGGARDTQYF,TGTGCCAGCAGCTTAGGGAGCGGGGGGGCCCGAGATACGCAGTATTTT
TRBJ1-1,NA,11,many,TRBV12-3/TRBV12-4,CASSFMSEAFF,TGTGCCAGCAGTTTCATGAGTGAAGCTTTCTTT
TRBJ1-2,NA,13,many,TRBV12-3/TRBV12-4,CASSLASFYGYTF,TGTGCCAGCAGTTTAGCATCCTTCTATGGCTACACCTTC
TRBJ2-7,NA,13,many,TRBV11-3,CASSLRSGAEQYF,TGTGCCAGCAGCTTACGTTCGGGGGCCGAGCAGTACTTC
TRBJ2-5,TRBD1,15,many,TRBV3-1,CASSQGTAAGETQYF,TGTGCCAGCAGCCAGGGGACAGCTGCGGGCGAGACCCAGTACTTC
TRBJ2-3,TRBD2,15,NA,TRBV27,CATSYMARGGDTQYF,TGTGCCACCAGTTATATGGCGCGGGGGGGAGATACGCAGTATTTT
TRBJ2-5,NA,12,many,TRBV5-6,CASSLRVQTQYF,TGTGCCAGCAGCCTGCGGGTCCAGACCCAGTACTTC
TRBJ1-3,NA,15,NA,TRBV5-1,CASSLEGRDGNTIYF,TGCGCCAGCAGCTTGGAAGGCAGGGATGGAAACACCATATATTTT
TRBJ2-2,NA,19,many,TRBV6-6,CASSDRFGGRDKGTGELFF,TGTGCCAGCAGCGATCGCTTTGGGGGCCGGGATAAGGGGACCGGGGAGCTGTTTTTT
TRBJ2-1,NA,14,NA,TRBV5-1,CASSLGRSHNEQFF,TGCGCCAGCAGCCTAGGACGGTCACACAATGAGCAGTTCTTC
TRBJ1-2,NA,14,few,TRBV27,CASSFPGANYGYTF,TGTGCCAGCAGTTTCCCAGGGGCTAACTATGGCTACACCTTC
TRBJ2-5,TRBD1,17,many,TRBV4-1,CASSQDSSGGVEETQYF,TGCGCCAGCAGCCAAGATAGTTCAGGGGGCGTTGAGGAGACCCAGTACTTC
TRBJ2-7,TRBD2,14,many,TRBV2,CASSRLAGFNEQYF,TGTGCCAGCAGTAGACTAGCGGGGTTCAACGAGCAGTACTTC
TRBJ2-6,NA,12,many,TRBV20-1,CSARGGANVLTF,TGCAGTGCACGTGGAGGGGCCAACGTCCTGACTTTC